This T cell receptor (beta chain) derives from a study of PD-L1 blockade in urothelial cancer. Study information: Previous chemotherapy exposure amounted to 0 to 3 regimens for patients. Analyzed time points were 3 weeks (second dose) and 6 weeks after therapy began. Researchers found blood samples held a median of approximately 150,000 T cells.

Trimming shortened V by 1 base and J by 6 bases, and 11 bases separated the two germline ends. CDR1 SGHRS and CDR2 YFSETQ come from the germline V gene. The CDR3 runs to 15 residues. The table came from immunoSEQ multiplex PCR; TCRdb's copy has only in-frame clones and leaves some out. The profile shows some 50,000 clones, about 85% of them singletons. Time point meaning: peripheral blood 6 weeks after treatment start. The TCR comes from a man aged 45-65 years with urothelial cancer. This sequence joins TRBV5-1 and TRBJ2-6, with D perhaps TRBD1 (5 bases). The sample here was PBMCs, taken around atezolizumab (anti-PD-L1) treatment. This CDR3 is CASSLSPGSANVLTF. The CDR3 DNA reads TGCGCCAGCAGCTTGAGTCCAGGGTCGGCCAACGTCCTGACTTTC.